This T cell receptor (beta chain) was captured by sequencing in a study of post-analysis software for immune sequencing data. Study-level background: Patients with relapsing-remitting, secondary progressive and progressive-relapsing multiple sclerosis courses were all represented.

Sequencing libraries made from TCR beta cDNA carried unique molecular identifiers. With roughly 1 to 10 million T cells as the source, approximately 500,000 cDNA molecules resulted. MiXCR was run by TCRdb on the PCR reads, yielding one entry per CDR3 protein. The sample shows roughly 670,000 distinct CDR3 sequences, approximately 60% of them seen only once. Study-wide results and limits: Normalized Chao1 diversity in multiple sclerosis patients fell significantly below that of controls. Controls showed lower frequencies than patients for several TRBV segments, and TRBV5-6, TRBV5-1 and TRBV20-1 were among these. Under the F measure, samples that were prepared in one batch clustered strongly together.

The CDR3 has 14 amino acids. The V gene's germline CDR1 is MNHEY and CDR2 SVGAGI. The V gene lost 1 base and the J gene lost 6 bases, with 10 bases spanning the gap. Notes on this clonotype: Its antigen is unidentified.

Sequenced input: blood. This clonotype was obtained from a girl aged 2 to 10 with multiple sclerosis. This chain joins TRBV6-5 and TRBJ2-1; maybe TRBD2 (6 bases). The CDR3 sequence: CASSYYIGGNEQFF. The DNA for the CDR3 is TGTGCCAGCAGTTACTATATCGGGGGCAATGAGCAGTTCTTC.